This T cell receptor beta chain is drawn from a study of blood T cell repertoires in COVID-19. Study-wide context: Acute and convalescent COVID-19 specimens originated in the United States, Italy and Spain.

Recovered Cohort 3 donors showed two negative PCRs, clearance, or symptom resolution. CDR1 is SGHRS, CDR2 YFSETQ, per germline. Trimming stripped 0 bases from V and 0 bases from J, with 9 bases between. The CDR3 extends over 15 amino acids. TCRdb's table, derived via immunoSEQ multiplex PCR, lists solely in-frame clones and lacks some. This table holds around 300,000 clones, approximately 88% found once. This TCR was recovered from a man younger than 45 who had recovered from COVID-19. The chain has TRBV5-1 and TRBJ1-1; D remains ambiguous. Material: PBMCs or T cells enriched from blood (not recorded which). CDR3 sequence: CASSLGGGMNTEAFF. The DNA of the CDR3 is TGCGCCAGCAGCTTGGGGGGAGGGATGAACACTGAAGCTTTCTTT.